These 18 T cell receptor beta chains share one sample of origin, sequenced in a study of control samples from healthy donors and cancer patients. Here immunoSEQ multiplex PCR was the method, and the copy in TCRdb shows in-frame clones only, minus some. The sample comprises about 97,000 clones, 92% of which are singletons, and roughly 2.5% rests with the top ten. The sequencing sample was made of blood. Receptors originate from a woman aged 18-30 years in good health.

This clone was seen a single time. The gene calls are TRBV16 and TRBJ1-1, with D possibly being TRBD1 (6 bases). This CDR3 has 16 amino acids. Germline CDR1 is KGHSY and CDR2 is FQNENV. Trimming left V 2 bases short and J 0 bases short, with 13 bases between. The CDR3 DNA sequence: TGTGCCAGCAGCCAACCGTGGCAGGGGATGAACACTGAAGCTTTCTTT. Translating gives CASSQPWQGMNTEAFF.

In its sample, this clone was seen once. V and J are TRBV20-1 and TRBJ1-1; D call uncertain. V gave up 3 bases and J gave up 8 bases, with 10 bases separating them. The CDR3 sequence is 11 residues long. CDR1 and CDR2 (germline): DFQATT, SNEGSKA (reference sequence). The CDR3 region is CSASGVIEAFF. The DNA for the CDR3 is TGCAGTGCTAGTGGCGTTATAGAAGCTTTCTTT.

J is TRBJ2-7 and V is TRBV5-1; the D gene is possibly TRBD1 (6 bases). Deletions cut 2 bases from V and 10 bases from J, with 16 bases between. There are 13 residues in the CDR3. The germline gives CDR1 SGHRS, CDR2 YFSETQ. CDR3 coding DNA: TGCGCCAGCAGCTTACTTGGGGGCGACGGTCAGTACTTC. It translates to CASSLLGGDGQYF.

V is TRBV11-2 and J is TRBJ2-5, with unresolved D. Germline CDR1 is SGHAT and CDR2 is FQNNGV. Trimming cost V 5 bases and J 5 bases, with 9 bases left between them. The CDR3 loop spans 12 amino acids. CDR3 residues: CASSQARETQYF. CDR3 nucleotides: TGTGCCAGCAGCCAGGCGAGGGAGACCCAGTACTTC.

This clone has just one count. The J gene is TRBJ2-3, the V gene TRBV2, with TRBD2 matching over 9 bases. With V trimmed by 3 bases and J by 3 bases, 10 bases remained unmatched. This CDR3 comprises 17 residues. Germline values: CDR1 SNHLY, CDR2 FYNNEI. The CDR3 sequence is CASSEDGLAPVTDTQYF. Here the CDR3 DNA reads TGTGCCAGCAGTGAGGACGGACTAGCGCCTGTGACAGATACGCAGTATTTT.

V usage is TRBV30 and J usage is TRBJ2-3; D is uncertain. This CDR3 spans 14 amino acids. Germline values: CDR1 GTSNPN, CDR2 SVGIG (reference sequence). V was trimmed by 4 bases and J by 3 bases, leaving 14 bases between them. The CDR3: CAWNGPMGTDTQYF. The CDR3, as DNA: TGTGCCTGGAATGGGCCGATGGGAACAGATACGCAGTATTTT.

The rearrangement joins TRBV4-2 to TRBJ1-2; D remains ambiguous. Germline CDR1 reads LGHNA; CDR2 reads YNFKEQ. This CDR3 is 15 amino acids long. V was clipped by 4 bases and J by 6 bases, with 18 bases between them. The CDR3 is CASSRNSAGFDGYTF. CDR3 coding DNA: TGTGCCAGCAGCCGGAACAGCGCCGGGTTCGATGGCTACACCTTC.

The chain carries TRBV29-1 and TRBJ2-1; 7 nucleotides agree with TRBD2. The CDR3 length is 12 residues. Germline V gene sequence: CDR1 SQVTM, CDR2 ANQGSEA. The trim removed 6 bases at V and 3 bases at J, leaving 2 bases unmatched. The chain's CDR3 is CSVGGVYNEQFF. The CDR3 nucleotides are TGCAGCGTGGGGGGGGTCTACAATGAGCAGTTCTTC.

This chain connects TRBV13 to TRBJ2-7, with TRBD2 identical over 14 bases. The CDR3 contains 16 residues. Trimming at V came to 4 bases and at J to 2 bases, leaving 4 bases not matched to a gene. Germline CDR1 reads PRHDT; CDR2 reads FYEKMQ (reference sequence). The CDR3 here is CASSSRTSGRPYEQYF. CDR3 sequence (DNA): TGTGCCAGCAGCTCCCGGACTAGCGGGAGGCCCTACGAGCAGTACTTC.

The V and J genes are TRBV20-1 and TRBJ1-2; unclear D gene. This CDR3 spans 11 amino acids. Germline V gene lookup returns CDR1 DFQATT and CDR2 SNEGSKA (reference sequence). V shed 2 bases and J shed 4 bases, with 5 bases lying between them. The DNA of the CDR3 is TGCAGTGCTAGATTTCGCTATGGCTACACCTTC. This encodes CSARFRYGYTF.

The chain links TRBV12-5 to TRBJ1-5; D unclear. V shed 8 bases and J shed 2 bases, with 10 bases lying between them. From germline, CDR1 is LGHNT and CDR2 FRNRAP. CDR3 length equals 13 residues. This CDR3 is CASSPGRNQPQHF. CDR3 DNA: TGTGCTAGTAGCCCCGGTCGCAATCAGCCCCAGCATTTT.

The V and J genes are TRBV18 and TRBJ2-2, with a possible D match to TRBD2 (6 bases). V was shortened by 0 bases and J by 5 bases, with 10 bases between the two germline ends. Per germline, CDR1 KGHSH and CDR2 LQKENI. The CDR3 extends over 15 amino acids. In DNA, the CDR3 is TGTGCCAGCTCACCACCGACTAGACGGACCGGGGAGCTGTTTTTT. Amino acid sequence: CASSPPTRRTGELFF.

The chain links TRBV11-2 to TRBJ2-7, with TRBD2 matching over 8 bases. Germline trimming cut 2 bases from V and 12 bases from J; bases unmatched to any gene: 6. The length of the CDR3 is 12 residues. CDR1 is SGHAT and CDR2 is FQNNGV in the germline V gene. CDR3 residues: CASSLSSGSVYF. CDR3 DNA sequence: TGTGCCAGCAGCTTATCAAGCGGGAGTGTGTACTTC.

Concerning this clone itself: This sample includes further DNA sequences coding for the same CDR3. The chain uses TRBV24-1 and TRBJ1-5, with unresolved D. CDR1 KGHDR and CDR2 SFDVKD come from the germline V gene. The CDR3 consists of 14 residues. Deletions cut 4 bases from V and 0 bases from J, with 6 bases between. DNA for the CDR3: TGTGCCACCAGTGACCCTTATAGCAATCAGCCCCAGCATTTT. It specifies CATSDPYSNQPQHF.

The chain links TRBV29-1 to TRBJ1-2; D is uncertain. This CDR3 is 12 amino acids long. V gave up 8 bases and J gave up 2 bases, with 12 bases separating them. The germline V gene has CDR1 SQVTM and CDR2 ANQGSEA. CDR3 sequence (DNA): TGCAGCTTGAGTTTAGGGAACTATGGCTACACCTTC. This sequence encodes CSLSLGNYGYTF.

The chain uses TRBV5-4 and TRBJ2-5; TRBD1 matches at 7 bases. Germline V gene data show CDR1 as SGHNT and CDR2 as YYREEE (reference sequence). The CDR3 covers 15 residues. Trimming cost V 3 bases and J 2 bases; bases outside gene matches: 7. DNA of the CDR3: TGTGCCAGCAGCTACGGGACAGCGATGCAAGAGACCCAGTACTTC. Its translation is CASSYGTAMQETQYF.

This chain links TRBV28 with TRBJ1-6; a possible D gene is TRBD1 (5 bases). Germline V gene data show CDR1 as MDHEN and CDR2 as SYDVKM. The CDR3 contains 14 residues. Trimming left V 6 bases short and J 10 bases short, with 16 bases between. Written as DNA, the CDR3 is TGTGCCAGCAGCCCCTGGGGTGGGGGGTCACCCCTCCACTTT. Translation: CASSPWGGGSPLHF.

The V and J genes are TRBV30 and TRBJ1-5; D perhaps matches TRBD1 (6 bases). The CDR3 is 14 residues long. Germline values: CDR1 GTSNPN, CDR2 SVGIG (reference sequence). V was cut by 4 bases and J by 7 bases, with 17 bases left in between. CDR3 in DNA: TGTGCCTGGACTGTGGAGGGGGGGAGACAGCCCCAGCATTTT. This gives the protein CAWTVEGGRQPQHF. Drawing the rest from reference TRBV30 and TRBJ1-5, the complete variable domain is SQTIHQWPATLVQPVGSPLSLECTVEGTSNPNLYWYRQAAGRGLQLLFYSVGIGQISSEVPQNLSASRPQDRQFILSSKKLLLSDSGFYLCAWTVEGGRQPQHFGDGTRLSIL.